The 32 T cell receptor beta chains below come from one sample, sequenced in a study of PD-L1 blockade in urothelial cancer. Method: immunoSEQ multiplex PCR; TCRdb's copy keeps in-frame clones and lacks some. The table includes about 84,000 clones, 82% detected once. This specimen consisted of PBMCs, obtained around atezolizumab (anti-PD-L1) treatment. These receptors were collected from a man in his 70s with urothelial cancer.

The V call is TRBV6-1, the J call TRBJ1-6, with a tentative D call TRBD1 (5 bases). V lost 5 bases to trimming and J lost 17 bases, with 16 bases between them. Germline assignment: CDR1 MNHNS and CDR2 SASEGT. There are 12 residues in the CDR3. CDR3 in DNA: TGTGCCAGCAGTTCAGCAGGGTCCCCGGTCCACTTT. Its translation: CASSSAGSPVHF.

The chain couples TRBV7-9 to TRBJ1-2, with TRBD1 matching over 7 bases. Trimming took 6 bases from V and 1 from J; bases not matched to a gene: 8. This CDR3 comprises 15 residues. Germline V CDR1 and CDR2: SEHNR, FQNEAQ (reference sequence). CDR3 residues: CASRSDRDSNYGYTF. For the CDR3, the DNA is TGTGCCAGCAGATCTGACCGGGACAGTAACTATGGCTACACCTTC.

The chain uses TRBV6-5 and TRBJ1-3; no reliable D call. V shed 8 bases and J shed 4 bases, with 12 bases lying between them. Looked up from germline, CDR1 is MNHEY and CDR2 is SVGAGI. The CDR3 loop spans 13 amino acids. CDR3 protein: CASAEGRGNTIYF. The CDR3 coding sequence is TGTGCCAGCGCCGAGGGAAGGGGAAACACCATATATTTT.

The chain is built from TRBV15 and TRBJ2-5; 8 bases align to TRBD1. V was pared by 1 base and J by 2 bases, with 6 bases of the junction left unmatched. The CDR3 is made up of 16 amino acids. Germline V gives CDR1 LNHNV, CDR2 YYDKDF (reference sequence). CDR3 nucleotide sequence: TGTGCCACCAGCAGAGGGGGGACAGGTCTACAAGAGACCCAGTACTTC. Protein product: CATSRGGTGLQETQYF. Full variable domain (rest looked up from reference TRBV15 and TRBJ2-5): DAMVIQNPRYQVTQFGKPVTLSCSQTLNHNVMYWYQQKSSQAPKLLFHYYDKDFNNEADTPDNFQSRRPNTSFCFLDIRSPGLGDTAMYLCATSRGGTGLQETQYFGPGTRLLVL.

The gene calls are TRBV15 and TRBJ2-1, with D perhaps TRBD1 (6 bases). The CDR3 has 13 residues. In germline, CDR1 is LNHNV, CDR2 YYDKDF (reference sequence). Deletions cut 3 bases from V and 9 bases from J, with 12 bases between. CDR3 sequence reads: CATSRGAAPEQFF. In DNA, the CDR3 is TGTGCCACCAGCAGGGGGGCCGCCCCTGAGCAGTTCTTC.

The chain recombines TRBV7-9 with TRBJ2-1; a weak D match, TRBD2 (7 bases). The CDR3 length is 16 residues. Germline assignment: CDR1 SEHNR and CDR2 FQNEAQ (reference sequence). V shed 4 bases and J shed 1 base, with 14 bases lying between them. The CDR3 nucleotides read TGTGCCAGCAGCTCCCTCAGGGGAGGGTCCTACAATGAGCAGTTCTTC. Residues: CASSSLRGGSYNEQFF. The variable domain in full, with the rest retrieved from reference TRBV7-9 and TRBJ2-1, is DTGVSQNPRHKITKRGQNVTFRCDPISEHNRLYWYRQTLGQGPEFLTYFQNEAQLEKSRLLSDRFSAERPKGSFSTLEIQRTEQGDSAMYLCASSSLRGGSYNEQFFGPGTRLTVL.

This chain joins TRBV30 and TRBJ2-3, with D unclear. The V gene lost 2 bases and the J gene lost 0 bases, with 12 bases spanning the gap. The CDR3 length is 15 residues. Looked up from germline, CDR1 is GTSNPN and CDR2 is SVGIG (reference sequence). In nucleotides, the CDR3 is TGTGCCTGGAGTACCCTCTACCGGAGCACAGATACGCAGTATTTT. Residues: CAWSTLYRSTDTQYF. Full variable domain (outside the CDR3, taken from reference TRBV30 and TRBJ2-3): SQTIHQWPATLVQPVGSPLSLECTVEGTSNPNLYWYRQAAGRGLQLLFYSVGIGQISSEVPQNLSASRPQDRQFILSSKKLLLSDSGFYLCAWSTLYRSTDTQYFGPGTRLTVL.

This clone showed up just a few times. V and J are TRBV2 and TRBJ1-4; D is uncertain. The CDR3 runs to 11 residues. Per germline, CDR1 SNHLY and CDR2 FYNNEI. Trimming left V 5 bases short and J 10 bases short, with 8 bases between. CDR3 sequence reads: CASSPGGKLFF. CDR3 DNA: TGTGCCAGCAGTCCCGGAGGAAAACTGTTTTTT.

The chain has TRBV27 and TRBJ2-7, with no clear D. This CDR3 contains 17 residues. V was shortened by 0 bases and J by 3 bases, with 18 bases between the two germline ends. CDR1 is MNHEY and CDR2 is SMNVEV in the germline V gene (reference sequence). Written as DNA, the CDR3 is TGTGCCAGCAGTTTATCGGCGGCTCCAAAAAACCTCTACGAGCAGTACTTC. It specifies CASSLSAAPKNLYEQYF.

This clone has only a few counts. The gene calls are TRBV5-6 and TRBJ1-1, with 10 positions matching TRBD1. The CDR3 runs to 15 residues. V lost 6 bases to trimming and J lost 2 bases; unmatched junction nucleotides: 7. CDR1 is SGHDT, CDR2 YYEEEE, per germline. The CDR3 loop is CASTGDRGRNTEAFF. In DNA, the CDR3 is TGTGCCAGCACAGGGGACAGGGGTCGAAACACTGAAGCTTTCTTT. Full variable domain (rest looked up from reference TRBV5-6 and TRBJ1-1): DAGVTQSPTHLIKTRGQQVTLRCSPKSGHDTVSWYQQALGQGPQFIFQYYEEEERQRGNFPDRFSGHQFPNYSSELNVNALLLGDSALYLCASTGDRGRNTEAFFGQGTRLTVV.

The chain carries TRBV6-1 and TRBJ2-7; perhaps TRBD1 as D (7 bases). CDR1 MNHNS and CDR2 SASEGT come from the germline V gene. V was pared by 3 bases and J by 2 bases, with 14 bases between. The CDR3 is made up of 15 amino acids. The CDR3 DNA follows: TGTGCCAGCAGTGAGGGGGGACAGCCGGCCTACGAGCAGTACTTC. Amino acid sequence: CASSEGGQPAYEQYF.

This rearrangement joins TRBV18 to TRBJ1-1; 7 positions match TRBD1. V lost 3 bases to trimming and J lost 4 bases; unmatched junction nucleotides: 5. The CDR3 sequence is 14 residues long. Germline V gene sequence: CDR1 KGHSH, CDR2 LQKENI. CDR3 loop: CASSPAQGSTEAFF. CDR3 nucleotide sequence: TGTGCCAGCTCACCCGCACAGGGGTCCACTGAAGCTTTCTTT.

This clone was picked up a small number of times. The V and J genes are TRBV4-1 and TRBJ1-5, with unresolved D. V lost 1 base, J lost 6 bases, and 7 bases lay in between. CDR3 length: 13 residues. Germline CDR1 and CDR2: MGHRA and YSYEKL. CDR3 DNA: TGCGCCAGCAGCCAAGTGTACAGTCAGCCCCAGCATTTT. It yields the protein CASSQVYSQPQHF.

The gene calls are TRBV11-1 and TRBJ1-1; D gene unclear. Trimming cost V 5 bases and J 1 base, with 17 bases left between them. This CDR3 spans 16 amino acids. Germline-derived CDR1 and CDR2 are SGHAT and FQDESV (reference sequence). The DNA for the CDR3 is TGTGCCAGCAGCCCCCGAGGAGGACCACAGAACACTGAAGCTTTCTTT. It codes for CASSPRGGPQNTEAFF.

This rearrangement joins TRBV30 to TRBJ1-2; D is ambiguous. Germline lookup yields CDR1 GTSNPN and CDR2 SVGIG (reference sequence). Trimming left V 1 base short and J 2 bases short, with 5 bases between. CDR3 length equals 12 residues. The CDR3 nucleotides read TGTGCCTGGAGTGGAGGGAACTATGGCTACACCTTC. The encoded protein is CAWSGGNYGYTF.

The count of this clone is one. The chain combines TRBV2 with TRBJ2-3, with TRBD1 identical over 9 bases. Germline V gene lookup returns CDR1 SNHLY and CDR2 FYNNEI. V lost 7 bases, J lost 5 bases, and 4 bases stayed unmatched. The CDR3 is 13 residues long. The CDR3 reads CASKQGAGDTQYF. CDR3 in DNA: TGTGCCAGCAAACAGGGGGCAGGAGATACGCAGTATTTT.

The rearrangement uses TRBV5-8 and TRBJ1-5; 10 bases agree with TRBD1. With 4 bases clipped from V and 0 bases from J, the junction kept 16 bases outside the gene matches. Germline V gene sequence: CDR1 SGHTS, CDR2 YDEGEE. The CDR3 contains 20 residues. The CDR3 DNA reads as TGTGCCAGCAGCCCAATCGAGCCGGGACAGGGGATGTATAGCAATCAGCCCCAGCATTTT. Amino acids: CASSPIEPGQGMYSNQPQHF. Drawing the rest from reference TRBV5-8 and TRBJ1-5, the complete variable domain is EAGVTQSPTHLIKTRGQQATLRCSPISGHTSVYWYQQALGLGLQFLLWYDEGEERNRGNFPPRFSGRQFPNYSSELNVNALELEDSALYLCASSPIEPGQGMYSNQPQHFGDGTRLSIL.

Written as DNA, the CDR3 is TGCGCCAGCAGCTTGGGAGCGGCCCAAGAGACCCAGTACTTC. Translating it yields CASSLGAAQETQYF. The chain employs TRBV5-1 and TRBJ2-5, with D possibly TRBD2 on 5 matching bases. CDR1 and CDR2 from the germline V gene are SGHRS and YFSETQ. Trimming stripped 0 bases from V and 1 base from J, with 7 bases between. This CDR3 is built from 14 residues.

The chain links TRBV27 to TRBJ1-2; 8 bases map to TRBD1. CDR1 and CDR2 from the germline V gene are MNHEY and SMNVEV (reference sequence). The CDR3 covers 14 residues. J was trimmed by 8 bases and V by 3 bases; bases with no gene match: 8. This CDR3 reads CASSFRQGARGYTF. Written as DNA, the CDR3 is TGTGCCAGCAGTTTTCGCCAGGGGGCGCGAGGCTACACCTTC.

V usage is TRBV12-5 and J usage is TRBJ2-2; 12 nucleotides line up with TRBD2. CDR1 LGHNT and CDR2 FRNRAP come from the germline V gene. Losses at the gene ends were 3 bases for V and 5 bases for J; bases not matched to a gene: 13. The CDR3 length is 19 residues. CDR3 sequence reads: CASGFFEALAGGQTGELFF. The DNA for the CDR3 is TGTGCTAGTGGTTTTTTTGAGGCGCTAGCGGGGGGGCAGACCGGGGAGCTGTTTTTT.

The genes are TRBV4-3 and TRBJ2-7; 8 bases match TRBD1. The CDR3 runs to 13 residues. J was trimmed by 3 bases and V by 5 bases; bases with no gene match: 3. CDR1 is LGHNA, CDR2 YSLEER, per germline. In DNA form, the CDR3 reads TGCGCCAGCAGCTTCGACAGGGGCTACGAGCAGTACTTC. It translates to CASSFDRGYEQYF.

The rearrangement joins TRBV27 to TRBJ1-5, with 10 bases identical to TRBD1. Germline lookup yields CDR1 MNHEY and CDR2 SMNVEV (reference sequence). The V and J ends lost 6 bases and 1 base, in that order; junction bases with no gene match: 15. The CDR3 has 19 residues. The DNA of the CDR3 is TGTGCCAGCAGCTCGCGGACAGGGGGATATCCGGGCAGCAATCAGCCCCAGCATTTT. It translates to CASSSRTGGYPGSNQPQHF.

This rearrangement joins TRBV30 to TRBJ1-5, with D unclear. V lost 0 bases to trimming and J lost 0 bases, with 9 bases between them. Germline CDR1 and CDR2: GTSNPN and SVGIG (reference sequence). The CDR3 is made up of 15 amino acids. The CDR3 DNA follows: TGTGCCTGGAGTGTTAATGGGCTTAGCAATCAGCCCCAGCATTTT. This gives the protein CAWSVNGLSNQPQHF.

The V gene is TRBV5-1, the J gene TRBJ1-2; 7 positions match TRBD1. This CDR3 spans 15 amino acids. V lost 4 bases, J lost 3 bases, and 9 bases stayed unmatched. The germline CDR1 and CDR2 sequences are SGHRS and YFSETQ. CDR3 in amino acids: CASSLQQGIDYGYTF. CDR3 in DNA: TGCGCCAGCAGCCTTCAACAGGGGATAGACTATGGCTACACCTTC.

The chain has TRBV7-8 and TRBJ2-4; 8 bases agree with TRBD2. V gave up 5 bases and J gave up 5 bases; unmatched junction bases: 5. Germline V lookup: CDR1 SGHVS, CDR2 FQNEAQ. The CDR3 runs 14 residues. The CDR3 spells CASSPGTSQNIQYF. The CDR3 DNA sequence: TGTGCCAGCAGCCCCGGGACTAGTCAAAACATTCAGTACTTC.

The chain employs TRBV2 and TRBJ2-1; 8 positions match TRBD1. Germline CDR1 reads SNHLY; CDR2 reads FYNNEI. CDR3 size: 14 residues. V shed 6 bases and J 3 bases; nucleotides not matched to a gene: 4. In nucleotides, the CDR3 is TGTGCCAGCAGCGGACAGGGCCTCTACAATGAGCAGTTCTTC. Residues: CASSGQGLYNEQFF.

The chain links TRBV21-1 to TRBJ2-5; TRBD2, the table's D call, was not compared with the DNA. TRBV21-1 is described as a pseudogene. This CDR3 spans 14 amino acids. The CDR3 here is CASSKGGVLAAQYF. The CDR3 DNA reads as TGTGCCAGCAGCAAAGGCGGGGTTCTTGCGGCCCAGTACTTC.

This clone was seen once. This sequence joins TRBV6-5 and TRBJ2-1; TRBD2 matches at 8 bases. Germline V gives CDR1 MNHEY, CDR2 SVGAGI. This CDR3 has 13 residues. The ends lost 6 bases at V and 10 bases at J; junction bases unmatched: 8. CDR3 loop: CASRDSGAGEQFF. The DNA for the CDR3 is TGTGCCAGCAGAGATAGCGGGGCAGGAGAGCAGTTCTTC.

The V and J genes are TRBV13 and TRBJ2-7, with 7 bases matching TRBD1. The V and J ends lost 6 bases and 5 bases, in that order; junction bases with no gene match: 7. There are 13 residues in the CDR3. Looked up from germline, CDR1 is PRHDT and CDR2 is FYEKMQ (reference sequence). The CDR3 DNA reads TGTGCCAGCAGGATAGACAGGGAGCACGAGCAGTACTTC. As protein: CASRIDREHEQYF.

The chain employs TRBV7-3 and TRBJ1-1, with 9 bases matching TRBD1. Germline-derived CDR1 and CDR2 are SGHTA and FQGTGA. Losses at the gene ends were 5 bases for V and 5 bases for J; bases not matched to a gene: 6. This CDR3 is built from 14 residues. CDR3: CASSQDRGRTEAFF. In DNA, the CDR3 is TGTGCCAGCAGCCAGGACAGGGGACGGACTGAAGCTTTCTTT.

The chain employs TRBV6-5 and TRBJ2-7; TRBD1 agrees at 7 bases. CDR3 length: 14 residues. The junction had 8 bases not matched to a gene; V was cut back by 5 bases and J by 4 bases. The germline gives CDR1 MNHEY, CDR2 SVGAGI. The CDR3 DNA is TGTGCCAGCAGTCTTGACAGGGACGGGTACGAGCAGTACTTC. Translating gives CASSLDRDGYEQYF.

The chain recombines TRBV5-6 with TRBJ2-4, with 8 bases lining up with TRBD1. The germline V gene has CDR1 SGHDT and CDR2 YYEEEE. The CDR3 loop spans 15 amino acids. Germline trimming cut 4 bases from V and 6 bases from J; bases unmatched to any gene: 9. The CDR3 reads CASSLGQGLGNIQYF. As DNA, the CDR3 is TGTGCCAGCAGCCTAGGACAGGGTTTGGGAAACATTCAGTACTTC.